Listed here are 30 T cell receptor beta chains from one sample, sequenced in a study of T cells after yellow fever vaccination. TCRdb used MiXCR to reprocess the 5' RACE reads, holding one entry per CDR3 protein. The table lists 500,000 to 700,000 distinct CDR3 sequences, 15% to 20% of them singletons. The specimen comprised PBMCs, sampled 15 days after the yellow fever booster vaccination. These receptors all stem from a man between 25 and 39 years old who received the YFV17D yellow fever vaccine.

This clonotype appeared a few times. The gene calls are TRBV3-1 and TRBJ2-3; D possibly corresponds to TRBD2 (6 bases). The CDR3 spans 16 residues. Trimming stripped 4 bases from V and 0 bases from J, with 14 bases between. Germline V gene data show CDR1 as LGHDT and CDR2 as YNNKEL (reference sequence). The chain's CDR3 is CASSRPYRGSTDTQYF. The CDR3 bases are TGTGCCAGCAGCCGCCCCTACCGGGGGAGCACAGATACGCAGTATTTT.

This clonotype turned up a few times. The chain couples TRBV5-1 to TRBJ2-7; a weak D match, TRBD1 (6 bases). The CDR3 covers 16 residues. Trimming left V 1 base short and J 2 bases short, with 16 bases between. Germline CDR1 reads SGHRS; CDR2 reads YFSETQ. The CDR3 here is CASSLPLSGATYEQYF. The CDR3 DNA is TGCGCCAGCAGCTTGCCCCTTTCAGGGGCAACCTACGAGCAGTACTTC. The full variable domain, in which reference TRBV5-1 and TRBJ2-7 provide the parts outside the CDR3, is KAGVTQTPRYLIKTRGQQVTLSCSPISGHRSVSWYQQTPGQGLQFLFEYFSETQRNKGNFPGRFSGRQFSNSRSEMNVSTLELGDSALYLCASSLPLSGATYEQYFGPGTRLTVT.

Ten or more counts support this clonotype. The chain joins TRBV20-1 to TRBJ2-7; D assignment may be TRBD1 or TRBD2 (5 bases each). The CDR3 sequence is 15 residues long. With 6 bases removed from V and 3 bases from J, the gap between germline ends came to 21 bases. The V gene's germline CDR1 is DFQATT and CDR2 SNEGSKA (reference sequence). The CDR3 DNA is TGCAGTGCAAATACCGGGACGACATACGGCTACGAGCAGTACTTC. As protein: CSANTGTTYGYEQYF.

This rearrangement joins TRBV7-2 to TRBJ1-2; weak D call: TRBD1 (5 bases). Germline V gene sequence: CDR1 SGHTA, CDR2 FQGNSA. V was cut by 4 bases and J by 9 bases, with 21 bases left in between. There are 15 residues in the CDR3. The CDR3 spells CASSYDGTGQYSYTF. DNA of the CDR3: TGTGCCAGCAGCTATGACGGAACAGGCCAATATAGCTACACCTTC.

The CDR3 loop is CASSLDGYSAVEQYF. DNA of the CDR3: TGCGCCAGCAGCTTGGACGGGTACTCTGCCGTCGAGCAGTACTTC. The chain recombines TRBV5-1 with TRBJ2-7; D not certain. CDR1 is SGHRS and CDR2 is YFSETQ in the germline V gene. The CDR3 extends over 15 amino acids. V dropped 0 bases and J dropped 6 bases, with 16 bases sitting between them.

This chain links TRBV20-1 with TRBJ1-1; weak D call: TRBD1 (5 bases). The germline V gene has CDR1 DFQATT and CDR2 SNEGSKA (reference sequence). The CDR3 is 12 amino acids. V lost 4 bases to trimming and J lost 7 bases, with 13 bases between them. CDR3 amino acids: CSATRGWGEAFF. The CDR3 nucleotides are TGCAGTGCTACAAGGGGCTGGGGTGAAGCTTTCTTT.

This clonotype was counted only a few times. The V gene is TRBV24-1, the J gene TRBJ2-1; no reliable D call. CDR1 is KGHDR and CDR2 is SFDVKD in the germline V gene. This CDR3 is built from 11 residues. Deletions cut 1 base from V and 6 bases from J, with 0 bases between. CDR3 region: CATSDFNEQFF. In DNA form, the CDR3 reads TGTGCCACCAGTGATTTCAATGAGCAGTTCTTC.

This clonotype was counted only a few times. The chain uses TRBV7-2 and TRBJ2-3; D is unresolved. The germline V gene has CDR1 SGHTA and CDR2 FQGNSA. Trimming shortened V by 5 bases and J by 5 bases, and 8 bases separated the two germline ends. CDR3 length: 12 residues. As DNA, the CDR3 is TGTGCCAGCAGCACAAAGCGAGATACGCAGTATTTT. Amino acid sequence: CASSTKRDTQYF.

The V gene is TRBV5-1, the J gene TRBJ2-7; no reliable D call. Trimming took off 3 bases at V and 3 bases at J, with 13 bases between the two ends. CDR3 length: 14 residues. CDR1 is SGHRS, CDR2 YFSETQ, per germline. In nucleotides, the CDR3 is TGCGCCAGCAGCTGGGGAAATATCGGCTACGAGCAGTACTTC. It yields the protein CASSWGNIGYEQYF.

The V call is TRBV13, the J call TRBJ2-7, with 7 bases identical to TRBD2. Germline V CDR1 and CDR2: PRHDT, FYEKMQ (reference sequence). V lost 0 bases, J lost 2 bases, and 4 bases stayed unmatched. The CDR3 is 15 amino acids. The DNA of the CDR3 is TGTGCCAGCAGCTTAGGCTCTAGCGGCCCCTACGAGCAGTACTTC. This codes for CASSLGSSGPYEQYF.

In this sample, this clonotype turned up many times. In DNA, the CDR3 is TGTGCCACCAGGCTGGGGGGAGGGAATGAGCAGTTCTTC. Amino acids: CATRLGGGNEQFF. The chain is built from TRBV15 and TRBJ2-1; 7 positions match TRBD2. Germline CDR1 is LNHNV and CDR2 is YYDKDF (reference sequence). The CDR3 has 13 residues. The junction had 6 bases not matched to a gene; V was cut back by 6 bases and J by 7 bases.

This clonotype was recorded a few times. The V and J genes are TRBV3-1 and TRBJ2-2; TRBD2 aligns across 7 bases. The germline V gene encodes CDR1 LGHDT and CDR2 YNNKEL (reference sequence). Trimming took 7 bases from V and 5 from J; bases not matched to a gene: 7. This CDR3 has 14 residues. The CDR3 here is CASKGRERTGELFF. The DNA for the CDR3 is TGTGCCAGCAAAGGGCGGGAGCGAACCGGGGAGCTGTTTTTT. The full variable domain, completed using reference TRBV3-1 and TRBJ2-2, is DTAVSQTPKYLVTQMGNDKSIKCEQNLGHDTMYWYKQDSKKFLKIMFSYNNKELIINETVPNRFSPKSPDKAHLNLHINSLELGDSAVYFCASKGRERTGELFFGEGSRLTVL.

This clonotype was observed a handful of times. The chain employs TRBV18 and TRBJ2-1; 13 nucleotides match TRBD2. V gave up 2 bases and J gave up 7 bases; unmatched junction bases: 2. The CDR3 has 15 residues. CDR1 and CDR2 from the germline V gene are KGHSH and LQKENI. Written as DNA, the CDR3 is TGTGCCAGCTCACCAGCACTAGCGGGAGGGAATGAGCAGTTCTTC. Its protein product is CASSPALAGGNEQFF.

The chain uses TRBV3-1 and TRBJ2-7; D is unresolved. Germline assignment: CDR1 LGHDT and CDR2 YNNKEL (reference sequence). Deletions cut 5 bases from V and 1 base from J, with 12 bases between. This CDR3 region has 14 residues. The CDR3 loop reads CASSGLPKSYEQYF. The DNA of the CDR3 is TGTGCCAGCAGCGGCCTCCCCAAATCCTACGAGCAGTACTTC.

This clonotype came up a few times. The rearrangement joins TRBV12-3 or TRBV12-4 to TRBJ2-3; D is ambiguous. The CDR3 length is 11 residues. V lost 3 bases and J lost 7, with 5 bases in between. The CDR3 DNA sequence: TGTGCCAGCAGTTTGGCCTATACGCAGTATTTT. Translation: CASSLAYTQYF.

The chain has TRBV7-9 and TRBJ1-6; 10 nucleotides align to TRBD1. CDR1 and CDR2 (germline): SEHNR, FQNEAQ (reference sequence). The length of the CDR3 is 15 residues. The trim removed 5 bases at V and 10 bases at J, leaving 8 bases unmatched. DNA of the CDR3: TGTGCCAGCAGCATTGACAGGGGGCACGAATCACCCCTCCACTTT. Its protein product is CASSIDRGHESPLHF. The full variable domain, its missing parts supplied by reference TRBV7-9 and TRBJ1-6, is DTGVSQNPRHKITKRGQNVTFRCDPISEHNRLYWYRQTLGQGPEFLTYFQNEAQLEKSRLLSDRFSAERPKGSFSTLEIQRTEQGDSAMYLCASSIDRGHESPLHFGNGTRLTVT.

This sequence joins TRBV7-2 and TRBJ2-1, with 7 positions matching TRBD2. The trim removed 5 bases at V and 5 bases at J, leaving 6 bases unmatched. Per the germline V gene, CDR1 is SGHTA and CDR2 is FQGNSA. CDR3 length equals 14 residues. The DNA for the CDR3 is TGTGCCAGCAGCCTCGATCTAGCGGACAATGAGCAGTTCTTC. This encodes CASSLDLADNEQFF.

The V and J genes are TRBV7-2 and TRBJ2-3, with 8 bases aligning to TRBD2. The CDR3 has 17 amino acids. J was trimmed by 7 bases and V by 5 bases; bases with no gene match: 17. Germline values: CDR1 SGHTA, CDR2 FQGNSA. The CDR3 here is CASSTRVGGRSVNTQYF. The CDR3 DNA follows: TGTGCCAGCAGCACCCGGGTAGGCGGGAGGTCGGTAAATACGCAGTATTTT.

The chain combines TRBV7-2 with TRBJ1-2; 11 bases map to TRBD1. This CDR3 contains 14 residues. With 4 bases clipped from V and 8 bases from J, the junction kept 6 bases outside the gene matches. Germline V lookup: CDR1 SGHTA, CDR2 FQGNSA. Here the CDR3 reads CASSSRDRGSGYTF. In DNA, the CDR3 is TGTGCCAGCAGCTCCCGGGACAGGGGGTCGGGCTACACCTTC.

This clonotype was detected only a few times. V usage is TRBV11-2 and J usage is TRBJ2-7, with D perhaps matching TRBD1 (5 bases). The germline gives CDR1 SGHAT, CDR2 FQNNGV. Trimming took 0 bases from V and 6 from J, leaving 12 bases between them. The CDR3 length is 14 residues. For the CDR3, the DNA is TGTGCCAGCAGCTTAGACAGGGTTGTCGGCGAGCAGTACTTC. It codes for CASSLDRVVGEQYF.

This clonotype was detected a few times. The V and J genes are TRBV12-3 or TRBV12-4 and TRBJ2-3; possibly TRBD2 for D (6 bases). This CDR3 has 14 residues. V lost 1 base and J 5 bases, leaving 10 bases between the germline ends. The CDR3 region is CASSLVREGDTQYF. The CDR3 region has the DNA TGTGCCAGCAGTTTAGTGCGGGAAGGAGATACGCAGTATTTT.

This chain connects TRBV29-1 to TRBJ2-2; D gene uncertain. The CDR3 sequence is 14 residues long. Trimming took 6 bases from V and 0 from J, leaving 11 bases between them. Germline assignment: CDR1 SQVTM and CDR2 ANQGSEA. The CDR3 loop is CSVPSNTNTGELFF. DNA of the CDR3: TGCAGCGTCCCCTCCAACACGAACACCGGGGAGCTGTTTTTT.

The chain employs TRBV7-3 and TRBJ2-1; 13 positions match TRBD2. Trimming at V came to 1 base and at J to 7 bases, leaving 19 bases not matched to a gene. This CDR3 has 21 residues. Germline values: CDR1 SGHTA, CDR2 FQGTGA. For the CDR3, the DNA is TGTGCCAGCAGCTTAATCCCAAGGCCGAGTACTAGCGGGAGGGCCTGGAATGAGCAGTTCTTC. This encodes CASSLIPRPSTSGRAWNEQFF.

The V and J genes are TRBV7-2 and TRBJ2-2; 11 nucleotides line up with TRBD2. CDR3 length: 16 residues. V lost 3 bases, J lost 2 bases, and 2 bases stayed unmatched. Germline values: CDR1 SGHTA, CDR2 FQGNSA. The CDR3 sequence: CASSFTSGSNTGELFF. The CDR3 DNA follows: TGTGCCAGCAGCTTCACTAGCGGGAGTAACACCGGGGAGCTGTTTTTT. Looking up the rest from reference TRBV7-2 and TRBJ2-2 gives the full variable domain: GAGVSQSPSNKVTEKGKDVELRCDPISGHTALYWYRQSLGQGLEFLIYFQGNSAPDKSGLPSDRFSAERTGGSVSTLTIQRTQQEDSAVYLCASSFTSGSNTGELFFGEGSRLTVL.

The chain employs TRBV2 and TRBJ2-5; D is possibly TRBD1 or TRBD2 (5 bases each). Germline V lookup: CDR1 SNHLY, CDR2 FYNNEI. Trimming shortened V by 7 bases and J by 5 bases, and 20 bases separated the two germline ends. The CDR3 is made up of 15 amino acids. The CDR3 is CASTHRWDPIETQYF. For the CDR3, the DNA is TGTGCCAGCACCCACCGGTGGGACCCAATCGAGACCCAGTACTTC.

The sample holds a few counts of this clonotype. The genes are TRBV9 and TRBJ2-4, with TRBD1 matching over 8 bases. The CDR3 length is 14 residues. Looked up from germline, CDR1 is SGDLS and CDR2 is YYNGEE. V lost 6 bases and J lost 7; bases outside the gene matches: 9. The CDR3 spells CASNPTGGGNIQYF. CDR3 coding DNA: TGTGCCAGCAACCCAACAGGGGGTGGGAACATTCAGTACTTC.

The CDR3 DNA reads TGCGCCAGCAGCCAGACAATCCGGGACAGACCTTCCTACGAGCAGTACTTC. Its protein product is CASSQTIRDRPSYEQYF. The rearrangement uses TRBV4-3 and TRBJ2-7; 7 positions agree with TRBD1. Losses at the gene ends were 3 bases for V and 1 base for J; bases not matched to a gene: 12. The CDR3 sequence is 17 residues long. From germline, CDR1 is LGHNA and CDR2 YSLEER.

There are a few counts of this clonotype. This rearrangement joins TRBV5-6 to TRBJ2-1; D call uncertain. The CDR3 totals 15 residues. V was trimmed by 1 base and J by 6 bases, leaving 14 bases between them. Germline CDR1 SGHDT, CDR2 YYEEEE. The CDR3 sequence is CASSLSLEIVNEQFF. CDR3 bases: TGTGCCAGCAGCTTGTCCCTAGAAATAGTCAATGAGCAGTTCTTC. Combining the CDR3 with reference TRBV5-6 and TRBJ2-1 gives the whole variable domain DAGVTQSPTHLIKTRGQQVTLRCSPKSGHDTVSWYQQALGQGPQFIFQYYEEEERQRGNFPDRFSGHQFPNYSSELNVNALLLGDSALYLCASSLSLEIVNEQFFGPGTRLTVL.

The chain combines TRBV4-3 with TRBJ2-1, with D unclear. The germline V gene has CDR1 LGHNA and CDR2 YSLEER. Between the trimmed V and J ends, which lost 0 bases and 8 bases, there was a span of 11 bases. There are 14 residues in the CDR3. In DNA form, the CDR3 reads TGCGCCAGCAGCCAAGAATATAGTGTCTATGAGCAGTTCTTC. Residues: CASSQEYSVYEQFF.

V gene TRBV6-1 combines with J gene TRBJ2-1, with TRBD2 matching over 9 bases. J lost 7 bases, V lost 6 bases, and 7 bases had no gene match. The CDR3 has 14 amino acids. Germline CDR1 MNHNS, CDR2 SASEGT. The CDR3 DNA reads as TGTGCCAGCAGACAGACGGGACTAGCTAATGAGCAGTTCTTC. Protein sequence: CASRQTGLANEQFF.